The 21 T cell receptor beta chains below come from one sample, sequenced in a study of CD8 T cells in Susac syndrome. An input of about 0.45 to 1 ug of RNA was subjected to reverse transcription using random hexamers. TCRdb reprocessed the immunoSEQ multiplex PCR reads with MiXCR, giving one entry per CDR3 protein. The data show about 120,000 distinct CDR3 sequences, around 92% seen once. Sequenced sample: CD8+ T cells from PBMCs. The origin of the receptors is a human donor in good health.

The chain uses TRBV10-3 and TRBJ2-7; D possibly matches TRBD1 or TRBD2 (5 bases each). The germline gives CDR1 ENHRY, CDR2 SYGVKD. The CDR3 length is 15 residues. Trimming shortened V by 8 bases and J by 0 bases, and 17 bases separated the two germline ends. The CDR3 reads CAISQGARSSYEQYF. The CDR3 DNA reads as TGTGCCATCTCGCAGGGAGCTAGGAGCTCCTACGAGCAGTACTTC.

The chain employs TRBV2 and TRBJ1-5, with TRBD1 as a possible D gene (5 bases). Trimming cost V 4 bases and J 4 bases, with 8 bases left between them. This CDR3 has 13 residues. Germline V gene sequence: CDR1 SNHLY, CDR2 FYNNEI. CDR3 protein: CASSGDGNQPQHF. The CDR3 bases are TGTGCCAGCAGTGGGGACGGGAATCAGCCCCAGCATTTT. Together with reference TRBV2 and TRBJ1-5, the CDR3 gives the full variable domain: EPEVTQTPSHQVTQMGQEVILRCVPISNHLYFYWYRQILGQKVEFLVSFYNNEISEKSEIFDDQFSVERPDGSNFTLKIRSTKLEDSAMYFCASSGDGNQPQHFGDGTRLSIL.

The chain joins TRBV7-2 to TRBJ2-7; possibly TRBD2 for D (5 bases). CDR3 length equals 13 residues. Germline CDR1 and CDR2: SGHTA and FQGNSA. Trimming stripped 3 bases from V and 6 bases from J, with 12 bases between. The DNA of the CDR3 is TGTGCCAGCAGCTTCCCGACTACCCGCGAGCAGTACTTC. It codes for CASSFPTTREQYF.

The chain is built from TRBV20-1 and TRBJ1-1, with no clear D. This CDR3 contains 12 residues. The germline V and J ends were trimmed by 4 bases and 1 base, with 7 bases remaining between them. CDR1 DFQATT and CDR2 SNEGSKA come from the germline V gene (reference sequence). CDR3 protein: CSATEGNTEAFF. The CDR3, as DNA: TGCAGTGCTACCGAGGGGAACACTGAAGCTTTCTTT.

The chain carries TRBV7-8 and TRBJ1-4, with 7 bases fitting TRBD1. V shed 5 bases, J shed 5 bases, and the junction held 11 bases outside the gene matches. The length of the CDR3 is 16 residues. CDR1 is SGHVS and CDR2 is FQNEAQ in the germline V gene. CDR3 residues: CASSQIDRDGNEKLFF. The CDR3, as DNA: TGTGCCAGCAGCCAGATTGACAGGGATGGCAATGAAAAACTGTTTTTT.

The CDR3 DNA follows: TGTGCCGGCCTCCATTCTGGGGCCAACGTCCTGACTTTC. Translating gives CAGLHSGANVLTF. The J gene is TRBJ2-6, the V gene TRBV6-1; D not resolved. V lost 11 bases to trimming and J lost 1 base, with 9 bases between them. CDR1 and CDR2 (germline): MNHNS, SASEGT. The CDR3 has 13 residues.

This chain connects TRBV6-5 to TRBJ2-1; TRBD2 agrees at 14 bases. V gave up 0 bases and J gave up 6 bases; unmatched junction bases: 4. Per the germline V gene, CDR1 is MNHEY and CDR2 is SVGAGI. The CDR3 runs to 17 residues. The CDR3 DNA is TGTGCCAGCAGTTACTCTGGGGGACTAGCGGGAGTCAATGAGCAGTTCTTC. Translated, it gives CASSYSGGLAGVNEQFF.

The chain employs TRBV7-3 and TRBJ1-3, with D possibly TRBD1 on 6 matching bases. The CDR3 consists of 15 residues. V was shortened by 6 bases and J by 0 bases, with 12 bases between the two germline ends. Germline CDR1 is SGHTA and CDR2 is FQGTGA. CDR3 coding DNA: TGTGCCAGCAGTATTGACAGGAGCTCTGGAAACACCATATATTTT. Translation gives CASSIDRSSGNTIYF.

The CDR3 loop is CATTGLAGLNEQFF. As DNA, the CDR3 is TGTGCCACTACAGGACTAGCGGGCCTCAATGAGCAGTTCTTC. V is TRBV2 and J is TRBJ2-1; 11 bases map to TRBD2. V trimming: 10 bases; J trimming: 6 bases; junction bases outside the gene matches: 8. Germline assignment: CDR1 SNHLY and CDR2 FYNNEI. This CDR3 is built from 14 residues.

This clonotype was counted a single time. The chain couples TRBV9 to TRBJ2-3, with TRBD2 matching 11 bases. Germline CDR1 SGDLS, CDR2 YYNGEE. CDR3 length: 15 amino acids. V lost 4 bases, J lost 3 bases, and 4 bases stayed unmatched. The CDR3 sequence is CASSITSGGTDTQYF. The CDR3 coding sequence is TGTGCCAGCAGCATCACTAGCGGGGGTACAGATACGCAGTATTTT.

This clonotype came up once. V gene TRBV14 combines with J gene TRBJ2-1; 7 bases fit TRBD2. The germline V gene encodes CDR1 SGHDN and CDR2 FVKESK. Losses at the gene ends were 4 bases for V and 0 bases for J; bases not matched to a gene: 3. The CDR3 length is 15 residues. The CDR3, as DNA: TGTGCCAGCAGCCTCATAGCGGGCTCCTACAATGAGCAGTTCTTC. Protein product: CASSLIAGSYNEQFF.

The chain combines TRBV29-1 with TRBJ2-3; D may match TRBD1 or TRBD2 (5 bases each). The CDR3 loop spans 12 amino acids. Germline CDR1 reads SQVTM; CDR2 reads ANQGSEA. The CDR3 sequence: CSGMWGSDTQYF. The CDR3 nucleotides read TGCAGTGGCATGTGGGGGTCAGATACGCAGTATTTT.

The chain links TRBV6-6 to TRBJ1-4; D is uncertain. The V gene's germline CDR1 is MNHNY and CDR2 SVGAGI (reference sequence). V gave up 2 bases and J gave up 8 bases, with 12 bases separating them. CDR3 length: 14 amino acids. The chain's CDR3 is CASSYPETGEKLFF. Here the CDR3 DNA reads TGTGCCAGCAGTTACCCCGAGACGGGGGAAAAACTGTTTTTT.

The CDR3 region has the DNA TGTGCCAGCGAAAGGACAGAGAACACTGAAGCTTTCTTT. Translating it yields CASERTENTEAFF. The chain has TRBV12-3 or TRBV12-4 and TRBJ1-1; perhaps TRBD1 as D (6 bases). The CDR3 runs to 13 residues. V was trimmed by 8 bases and J by 1 base, leaving 11 bases between them.

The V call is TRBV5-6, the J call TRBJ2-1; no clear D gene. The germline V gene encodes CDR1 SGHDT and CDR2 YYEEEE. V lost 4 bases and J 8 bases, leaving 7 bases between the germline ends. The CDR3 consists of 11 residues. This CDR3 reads CASSIVDEQFF. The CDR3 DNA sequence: TGTGCCAGCAGCATCGTCGATGAGCAGTTCTTC.

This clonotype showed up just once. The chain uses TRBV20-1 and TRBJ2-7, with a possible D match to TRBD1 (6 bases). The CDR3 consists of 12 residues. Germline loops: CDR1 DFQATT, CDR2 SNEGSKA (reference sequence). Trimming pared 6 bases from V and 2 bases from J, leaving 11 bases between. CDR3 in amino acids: CSAKDSPYEQYF. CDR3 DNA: TGCAGTGCCAAGGACAGCCCCTACGAGCAGTACTTC.

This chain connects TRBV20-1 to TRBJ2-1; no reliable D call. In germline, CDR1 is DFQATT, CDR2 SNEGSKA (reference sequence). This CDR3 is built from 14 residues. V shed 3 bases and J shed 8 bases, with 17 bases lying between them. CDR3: CSASPPGRVYEQFF. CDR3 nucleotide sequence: TGCAGTGCTAGTCCTCCGGGCCGGGTGTATGAGCAGTTCTTC.

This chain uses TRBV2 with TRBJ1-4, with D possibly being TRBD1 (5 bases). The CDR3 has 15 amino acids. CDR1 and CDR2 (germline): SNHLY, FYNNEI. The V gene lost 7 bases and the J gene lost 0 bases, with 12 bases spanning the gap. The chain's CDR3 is CASKDTVSTNEKLFF. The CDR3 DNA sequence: TGTGCCAGCAAGGACACCGTCTCAACTAATGAAAAACTGTTTTTT.

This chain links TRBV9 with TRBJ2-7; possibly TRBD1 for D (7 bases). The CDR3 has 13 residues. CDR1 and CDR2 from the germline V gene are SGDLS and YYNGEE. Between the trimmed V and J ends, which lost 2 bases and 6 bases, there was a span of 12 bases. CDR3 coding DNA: TGTGCCAGCAGCGTGAAGCAGGGGGGCGAGCAGTACTTC. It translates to CASSVKQGGEQYF.

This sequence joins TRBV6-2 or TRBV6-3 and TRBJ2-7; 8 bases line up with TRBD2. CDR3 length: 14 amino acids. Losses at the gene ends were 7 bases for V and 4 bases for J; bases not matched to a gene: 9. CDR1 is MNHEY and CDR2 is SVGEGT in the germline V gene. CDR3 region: CASTKGLGPYEQYF. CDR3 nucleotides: TGTGCCAGCACCAAGGGACTAGGACCTTACGAGCAGTACTTC.

CDR3 DNA: TGTGCCACCTCACGATTGGGGGTAGCTAAATCCAATGAGCAGTTCTTC. Protein: CATSRLGVAKSNEQFF. The chain recombines TRBV19 with TRBJ2-1, with D perhaps given as TRBD1 or TRBD2 (5 bases each). Trimming cost V 10 bases and J 6 bases, with 25 bases left between them. CDR1 LNHDA and CDR2 SQIVND come from the germline V gene (reference sequence). The CDR3 runs to 16 residues.